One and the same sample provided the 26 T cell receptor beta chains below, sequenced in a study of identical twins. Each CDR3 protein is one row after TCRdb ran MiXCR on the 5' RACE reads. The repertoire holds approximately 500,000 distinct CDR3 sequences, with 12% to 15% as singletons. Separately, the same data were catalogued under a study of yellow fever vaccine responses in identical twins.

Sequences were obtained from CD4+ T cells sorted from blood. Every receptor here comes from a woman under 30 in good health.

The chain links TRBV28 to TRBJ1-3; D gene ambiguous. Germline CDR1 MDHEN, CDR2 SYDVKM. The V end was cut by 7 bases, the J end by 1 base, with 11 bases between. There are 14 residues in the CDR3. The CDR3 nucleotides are TGTGCCAGCACCGCGCAGATGTCTGGAAACACCATATATTTT. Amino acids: CASTAQMSGNTIYF.

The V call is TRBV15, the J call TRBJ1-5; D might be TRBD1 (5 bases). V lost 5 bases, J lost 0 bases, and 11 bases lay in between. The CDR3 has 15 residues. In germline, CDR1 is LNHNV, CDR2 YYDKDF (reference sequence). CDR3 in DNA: TGTGCCACCAGCGGGACGGACAATAGCAATCAGCCCCAGCATTTT. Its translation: CATSGTDNSNQPQHF.

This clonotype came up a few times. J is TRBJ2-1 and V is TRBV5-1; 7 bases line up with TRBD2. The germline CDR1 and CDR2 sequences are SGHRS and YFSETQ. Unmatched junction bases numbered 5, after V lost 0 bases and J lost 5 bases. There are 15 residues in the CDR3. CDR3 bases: TGCGCCAGCAGCTTGGTACTAGCGAACAACAATGAGCAGTTCTTC. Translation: CASSLVLANNNEQFF.

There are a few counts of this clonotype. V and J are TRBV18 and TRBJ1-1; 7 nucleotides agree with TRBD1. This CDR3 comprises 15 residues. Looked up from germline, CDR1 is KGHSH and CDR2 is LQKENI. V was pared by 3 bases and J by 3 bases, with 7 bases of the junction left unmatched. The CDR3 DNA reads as TGTGCCAGCTCACCCACAGGGGAGGGGTACACTGAAGCTTTCTTT. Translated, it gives CASSPTGEGYTEAFF. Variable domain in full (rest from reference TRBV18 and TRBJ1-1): NAGVMQNPRHLVRRRGQEARLRCSPMKGHSHVYWYRQLPEEGLKFMVYLQKENIIDESGMPKERFSAEFPKEGPSILRIQQVVRGDSAAYFCASSPTGEGYTEAFFGQGTRLTVV.

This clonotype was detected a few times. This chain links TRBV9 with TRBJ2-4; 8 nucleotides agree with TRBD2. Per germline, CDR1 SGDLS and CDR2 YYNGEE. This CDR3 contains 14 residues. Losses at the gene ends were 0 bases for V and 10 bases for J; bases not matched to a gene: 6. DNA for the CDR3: TGTGCCAGCAGCGTAGCTACTAGCGGACATATTCAGTACTTC. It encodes CASSVATSGHIQYF.

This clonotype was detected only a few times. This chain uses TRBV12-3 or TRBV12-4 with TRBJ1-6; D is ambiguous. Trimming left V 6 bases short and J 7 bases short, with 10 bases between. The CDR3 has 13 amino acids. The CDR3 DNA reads TGTGCCAGCAGGACGACGGGGAATTCACCCCTCCACTTT. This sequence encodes CASRTTGNSPLHF.

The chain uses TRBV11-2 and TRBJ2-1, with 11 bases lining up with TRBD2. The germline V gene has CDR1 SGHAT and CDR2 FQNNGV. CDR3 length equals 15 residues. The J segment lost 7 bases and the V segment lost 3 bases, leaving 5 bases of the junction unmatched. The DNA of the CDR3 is TGTGCCAGCAGCTTGACTAGCGGGATGGGGAATGAGCAGTTCTTC. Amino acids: CASSLTSGMGNEQFF.

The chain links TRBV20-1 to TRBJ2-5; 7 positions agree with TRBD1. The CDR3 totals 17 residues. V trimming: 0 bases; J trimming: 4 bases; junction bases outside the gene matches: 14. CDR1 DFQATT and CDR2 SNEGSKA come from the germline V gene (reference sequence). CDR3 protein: CSARDATVSGGRETQYF. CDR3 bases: TGCAGTGCTAGAGACGCCACTGTCTCAGGGGGACGAGAGACCCAGTACTTC.

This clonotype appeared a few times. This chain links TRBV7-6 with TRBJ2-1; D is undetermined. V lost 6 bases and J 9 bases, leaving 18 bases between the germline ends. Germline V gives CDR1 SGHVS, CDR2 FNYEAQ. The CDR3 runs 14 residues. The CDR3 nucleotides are TGTGCCAGCAGATCTAACGCAGCTTACGGTGAGCAGTTCTTC. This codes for CASRSNAAYGEQFF.

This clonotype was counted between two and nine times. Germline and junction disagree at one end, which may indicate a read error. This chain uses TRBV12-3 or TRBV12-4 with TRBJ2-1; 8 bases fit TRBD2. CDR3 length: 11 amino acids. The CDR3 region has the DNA TGTGCCAGCAGCTCCAGACTAGCGACCTGCTTC. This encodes CASSSRLATCF.

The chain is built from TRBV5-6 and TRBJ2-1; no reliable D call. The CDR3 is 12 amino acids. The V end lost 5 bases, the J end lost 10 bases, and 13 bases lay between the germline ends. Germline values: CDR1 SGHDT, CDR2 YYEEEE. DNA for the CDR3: TGTGCCAGCAGAGCTGAGGTTGGCGAGCAGTTCTTC. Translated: CASRAEVGEQFF.

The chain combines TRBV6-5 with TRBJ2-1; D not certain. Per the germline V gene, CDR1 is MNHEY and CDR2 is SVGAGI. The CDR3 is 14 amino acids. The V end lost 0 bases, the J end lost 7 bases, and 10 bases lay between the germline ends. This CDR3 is CASSYSMSGNEQFF. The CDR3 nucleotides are TGTGCCAGCAGTTACTCGATGTCCGGTAATGAGCAGTTCTTC.

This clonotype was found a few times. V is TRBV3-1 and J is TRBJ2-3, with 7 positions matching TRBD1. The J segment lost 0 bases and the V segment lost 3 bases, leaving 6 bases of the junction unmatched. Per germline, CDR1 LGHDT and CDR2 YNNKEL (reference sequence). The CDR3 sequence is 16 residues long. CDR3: CASSHTGEGSTDTQYF. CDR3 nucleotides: TGTGCCAGCAGCCATACAGGGGAAGGTAGCACAGATACGCAGTATTTT.

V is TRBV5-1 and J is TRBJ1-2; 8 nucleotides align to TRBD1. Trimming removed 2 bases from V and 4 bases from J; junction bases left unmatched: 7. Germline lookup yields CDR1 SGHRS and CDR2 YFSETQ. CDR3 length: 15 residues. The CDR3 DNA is TGCGCCAGCAGCTTATTCGCAGGGGGCGGCTATGGCTACACCTTC. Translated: CASSLFAGGGYGYTF.

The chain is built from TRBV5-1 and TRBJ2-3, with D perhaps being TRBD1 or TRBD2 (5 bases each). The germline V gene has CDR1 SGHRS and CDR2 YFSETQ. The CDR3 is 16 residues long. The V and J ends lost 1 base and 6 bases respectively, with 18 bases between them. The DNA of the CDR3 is TGCGCCAGCAGCTTGCCGAGAGGGACCGGTGGGGATACGCAGTATTTT. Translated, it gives CASSLPRGTGGDTQYF.

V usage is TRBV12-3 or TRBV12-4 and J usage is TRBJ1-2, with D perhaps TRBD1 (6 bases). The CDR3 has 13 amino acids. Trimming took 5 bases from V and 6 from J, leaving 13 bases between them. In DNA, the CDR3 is TGTGCCAGCAGTGGAACAGGGAGGGATGGCTACACCTTC. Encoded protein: CASSGTGRDGYTF.

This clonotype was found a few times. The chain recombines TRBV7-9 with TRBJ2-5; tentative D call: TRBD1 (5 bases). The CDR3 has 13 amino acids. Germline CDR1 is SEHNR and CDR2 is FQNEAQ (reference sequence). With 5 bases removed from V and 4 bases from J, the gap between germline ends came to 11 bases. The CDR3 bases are TGTGCCAGCAGCCAAGGGGCCGGAGAGACCCAGTACTTC. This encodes CASSQGAGETQYF.

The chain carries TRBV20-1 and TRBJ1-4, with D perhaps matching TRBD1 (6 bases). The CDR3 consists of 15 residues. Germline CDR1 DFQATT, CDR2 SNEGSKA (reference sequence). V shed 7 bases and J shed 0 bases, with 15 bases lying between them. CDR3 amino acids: CSVRDKGSTNEKLFF. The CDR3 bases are TGCAGTGTCCGGGACAAGGGATCAACTAATGAAAAACTGTTTTTT.

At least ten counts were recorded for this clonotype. The DNA for the CDR3 is TGCGCCAGCAGCCCTTCGGACAGGGAGATGACCCAGTACTTC. This gives the protein CASSPSDREMTQYF. The rearrangement links TRBV4-1 to TRBJ2-5; 8 nucleotides match TRBD1. CDR1 is MGHRA and CDR2 is YSYEKL in the germline V gene. With 4 bases clipped from V and 7 bases from J, the junction kept 8 bases outside the gene matches. The CDR3 covers 14 residues.

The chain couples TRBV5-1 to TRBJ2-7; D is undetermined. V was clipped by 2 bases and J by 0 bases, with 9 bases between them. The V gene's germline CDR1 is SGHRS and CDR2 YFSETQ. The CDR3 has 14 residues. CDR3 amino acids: CASSLGLLSYEQYF. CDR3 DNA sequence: TGCGCCAGCAGCTTAGGGCTCCTCTCCTACGAGCAGTACTTC.

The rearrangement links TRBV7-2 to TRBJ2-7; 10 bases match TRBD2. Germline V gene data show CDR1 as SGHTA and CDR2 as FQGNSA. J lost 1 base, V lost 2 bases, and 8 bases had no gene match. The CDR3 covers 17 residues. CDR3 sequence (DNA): TGTGCCAGCAGCTTAAATACATTAGCGGGAGGATCCTACGAGCAGTACTTC. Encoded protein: CASSLNTLAGGSYEQYF.

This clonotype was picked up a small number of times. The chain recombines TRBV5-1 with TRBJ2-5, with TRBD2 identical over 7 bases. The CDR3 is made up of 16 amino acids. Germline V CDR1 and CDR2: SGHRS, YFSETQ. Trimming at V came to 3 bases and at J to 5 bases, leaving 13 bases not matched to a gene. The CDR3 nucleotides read TGCGCCAGCAGCTCGAGCCGGGACTACCTAGGGGAGACCCAGTACTTC. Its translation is CASSSSRDYLGETQYF.

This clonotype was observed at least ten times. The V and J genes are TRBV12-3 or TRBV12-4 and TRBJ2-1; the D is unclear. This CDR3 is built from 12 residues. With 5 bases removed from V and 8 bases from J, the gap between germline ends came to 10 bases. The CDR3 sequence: CASSRPPDEQFF. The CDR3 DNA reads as TGTGCCAGCAGTCGACCTCCGGATGAGCAGTTCTTC.

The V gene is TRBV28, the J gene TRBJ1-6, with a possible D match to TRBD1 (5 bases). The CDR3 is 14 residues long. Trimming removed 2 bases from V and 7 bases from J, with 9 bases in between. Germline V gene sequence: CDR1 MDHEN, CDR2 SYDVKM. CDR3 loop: CASSLGGANSPLHF. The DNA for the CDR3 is TGTGCCAGCAGTTTAGGCGGGGCCAATTCACCCCTCCACTTT.

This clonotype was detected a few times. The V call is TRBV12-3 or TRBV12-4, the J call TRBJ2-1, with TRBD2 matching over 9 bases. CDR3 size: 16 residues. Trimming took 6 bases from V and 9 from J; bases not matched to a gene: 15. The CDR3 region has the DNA TGTGCCAGCAGCCGGGGACTAGCTCTATTTTGGGTTGAGCAGTTCTTC. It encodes CASSRGLALFWVEQFF.

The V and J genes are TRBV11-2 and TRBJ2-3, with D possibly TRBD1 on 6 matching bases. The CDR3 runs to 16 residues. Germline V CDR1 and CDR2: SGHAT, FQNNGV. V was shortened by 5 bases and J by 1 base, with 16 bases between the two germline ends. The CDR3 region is CASSPRPWTGTDTQYF. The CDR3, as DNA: TGTGCCAGCAGCCCTAGGCCCTGGACAGGCACAGATACGCAGTATTTT.